This T cell receptor beta chain was sequenced during a study of control samples from healthy donors and cancer patients. This clone was recorded once. Some clones are missing from TCRdb's copy, which holds only in-frame ones; the method was immunoSEQ multiplex PCR. The table has approximately 100,000 clones, approximately 84% seen once; the top ten hold roughly 40%. The CDR3 runs 14 residues. Germline CDR1 is SGHTA and CDR2 is FQGNSA. V gave up 1 base and J gave up 4 bases; unmatched junction bases: 0. The V and J genes are TRBV7-2 and TRBJ2-2; 7 nucleotides match TRBD2. The source material was PBMCs. The receptor's source is a man between 65 and 80 years old with lung cancer. The CDR3 nucleotides read TGTGCCAGCAGCTTAGGGACTAGCACCGGGGAGCTGTTTTTT. Protein product: CASSLGTSTGELFF.